This is a list of T cell receptor beta chains from one sample in a study of blood T cell repertoires in COVID-19. Profiling relied on immunoSEQ multiplex PCR, and the TCRdb table lists in-frame clones only, not all of them. The data contain some 140,000 clones, roughly 80% of them singletons. The specimen sequenced was peripheral blood. The source of these receptors is an elderly woman with acute or convalescent COVID-19. Both conserved end residues are part of each CDR3. The order of the fields is clone size, V gene, J gene, D gene, CDR3 protein, CDR3 DNA. D genes are given only for firm matches. Clone size is stated in some rows and not others, as once, few, many or a class when expanded.

size: -; V: TRBV29-1; J: TRBJ2-2; D: TRBD1; CDR3: CSVLLPRQGGNTGELFF; DNA: TGCAGCGTTCTCCTGCCGCGACAGGGGGGTAACACCGGGGAGCTGTTTTTT
size: once; V: TRBV19; J: TRBJ2-5; D: TRBD1; CDR3: CASSMTGRETQYF; DNA: TGTGCCAGTAGTATGACAGGGAGAGAGACCCAGTACTTC
size: -; V: TRBV9; J: TRBJ1-2; D: -; CDR3: CASSKSGLDGYTF; DNA: TGTGCCAGCAGTAAATCAGGGCTCGATGGCTACACCTTC
size: -; V: TRBV6-5; J: TRBJ1-2; D: -; CDR3: CASSPTGSNYGYTF; DNA: TGTGCCAGCAGTCCTACAGGGTCAAACTATGGCTACACCTTC
size: -; V: TRBV9; J: TRBJ1-1; D: TRBD1; CDR3: CASSVGDRGLGDGAFF; DNA: TGTGCCAGCAGCGTAGGGGACAGGGGGCTGGGTGATGGAGCTTTCTTT
size: -; V: TRBV4-1; J: TRBJ1-5; D: TRBD1; CDR3: CASSEGGRYNQPQHF; DNA: TGCGCCAGCAGCGAAGGGGGCAGGTACAATCAGCCCCAGCATTTT
size: -; V: TRBV6-6; J: TRBJ1-3; D: -; CDR3: CASSTPSSGNTIYF; DNA: TGTGCCAGCAGTACACCTAGCTCTGGAAACACCATATATTTT
size: -; V: TRBV7-2; J: TRBJ2-2; D: TRBD2; CDR3: CASSDWRGGSTGELFF; DNA: TGTGCCAGCAGCGATTGGCGGGGGGGCAGCACCGGGGAGCTGTTTTTT
size: -; V: TRBV5-5; J: TRBJ2-5; D: TRBD2; CDR3: CASSLAGLATYQETQYF; DNA: TGTGCCAGCAGCTTGGCGGGACTAGCGACCTACCAAGAGACCCAGTACTTC
size: -; V: TRBV10-3; J: TRBJ2-6; D: TRBD1; CDR3: CAISPTGVGANVLTF; DNA: TGTGCCATCAGTCCTACAGGGGTTGGGGCCAACGTCCTGACTTTC
size: once; V: TRBV30; J: TRBJ1-2; D: TRBD1; CDR3: CAWVGTDPRQGGYTF; DNA: TGTGCCTGGGTCGGGACAGACCCTCGACAGGGTGGCTACACCTTC
size: -; V: TRBV7-3; J: TRBJ1-1; D: TRBD1; CDR3: CASSSTGVNTEAFF; DNA: TGTGCCAGCAGCAGTACAGGGGTGAACACTGAAGCTTTCTTT
size: -; V: TRBV5-4; J: TRBJ2-1; D: TRBD1; CDR3: CASSLPGQGGGNEQFF; DNA: TGTGCCAGCAGCCTTCCCGGACAGGGTGGGGGGAATGAGCAGTTCTTC
size: -; V: TRBV9; J: TRBJ2-7; D: -; CDR3: CASSSGFTSSYEQYF; DNA: TGTGCCAGCAGCTCCGGGTTCACGAGCTCCTACGAGCAGTACTTC
size: -; V: TRBV3-1/TRBV3-2; J: TRBJ1-5; D: -; CDR3: CASSQGDRPGGNQPQHF; DNA: TGTGCCAGCAGCCAAGGAGACAGGCCCGGAGGCAATCAGCCCCAGCATTTT
size: -; V: TRBV5-5; J: TRBJ2-4; D: -; CDR3: CASSRVWGRVNIQYF; DNA: TGTGCCAGCAGCCGTGTTTGGGGGCGGGTAAACATTCAGTACTTC
size: -; V: TRBV3-1/TRBV3-2; J: TRBJ1-3; D: -; CDR3: CASSVVSSGNTIYF; DNA: TGTGCCAGCAGCGTCGTGTCTTCTGGAAACACCATATATTTT
size: -; V: TRBV7-6; J: TRBJ1-1; D: -; CDR3: CASSPDFSEAFF; DNA: TGTGCCAGCAGCCCGGACTTCTCTGAAGCTTTCTTT
size: -; V: TRBV27; J: TRBJ1-6; D: -; CDR3: CASSSLARPLHF; DNA: TGTGCCAGCAGTTCCCTAGCTCGTCCCCTCCACTTT
size: -; V: TRBV5-1; J: TRBJ2-3; D: -; CDR3: CASSRGQSFTDTQYF; DNA: TGCGCCAGCAGCCGTGGACAGTCTTTCACAGATACGCAGTATTTT
size: few; V: TRBV24-1; J: TRBJ1-4; D: -; CDR3: CATSDLKFRVGEKLFF; DNA: TGTGCCACCAGTGATTTAAAATTCAGGGTTGGGGAAAAACTGTTTTTT
size: -; V: TRBV14; J: TRBJ1-2; D: -; CDR3: CASSLQQGRVVGYTF; DNA: TGTGCCAGCAGCCTTCAACAGGGAAGGGTAGTTGGCTACACCTTC
size: -; V: TRBV11-2; J: TRBJ1-2; D: TRBD1; CDR3: CASSLGRDRGGAGYTF; DNA: TGTGCCAGCAGCTTAGGGAGGGACAGGGGAGGAGCTGGCTACACCTTC
size: -; V: TRBV7-9; J: TRBJ1-4; D: -; CDR3: CASSLNGGRNEKLFF; DNA: TGTGCCAGCAGCTTGAACGGAGGGAGGAATGAAAAACTGTTTTTT
size: -; V: TRBV5-1; J: TRBJ1-1; D: -; CDR3: CASSLDGGILNTEAFF; DNA: TGCGCCAGCAGCTTGGACGGGGGTATACTGAACACTGAAGCTTTCTTT
size: -; V: TRBV7-7; J: TRBJ2-3; D: -; CDR3: CASSVGGGGGMADTQYF; DNA: TGTGCTAGCAGCGTAGGAGGTGGCGGAGGTATGGCAGATACGCAGTATTTT
size: -; V: TRBV6-5; J: TRBJ1-1; D: -; CDR3: CASRTGNTEAFF; DNA: TGTGCCAGCAGGACAGGGAACACTGAAGCTTTCTTT
size: -; V: TRBV7-8; J: TRBJ1-3; D: -; CDR3: CASSLRDRPIYF; DNA: TGTGCCAGCAGCCTTCGGGATCGCCCCATATATTTT
size: -; V: TRBV12-3/TRBV12-4; J: TRBJ1-1; D: TRBD1; CDR3: CASSQQGHAFF; DNA: TGTGCCAGCAGTCAACAGGGGCACGCTTTCTTT
size: -; V: TRBV7-6; J: TRBJ1-1; D: -; CDR3: CASSDPEGAGNTEAFF; DNA: TGTGCCAGCAGCGACCCCGAAGGGGCCGGAAACACTGAAGCTTTCTTT
size: few; V: TRBV7-3; J: TRBJ1-6; D: TRBD1; CDR3: CASSATGGESPLHF; DNA: TGTGCCAGCAGCGCGACAGGGGGGGAATCACCCCTCCACTTT
size: -; V: TRBV6-5; J: TRBJ1-2; D: -; CDR3: CASTAEPIVSGYTF; DNA: TGTGCCAGCACTGCTGAGCCGATCGTCTCTGGCTACACCTTC
size: -; V: TRBV2; J: TRBJ1-1; D: -; CDR3: CASRAGIYDTEAFF; DNA: TGTGCCAGCAGGGCGGGGATATACGACACTGAAGCTTTCTTT
size: -; V: TRBV7-3; J: TRBJ1-2; D: -; CDR3: CASSLTREGGYTF; DNA: TGTGCCAGCAGCTTAACGCGGGAGGGTGGCTACACCTTC
size: -; V: TRBV11-2; J: TRBJ1-1; D: TRBD1; CDR3: CASSAQGGVTEAFF; DNA: TGTGCCAGCAGCGCCCAGGGGGGAGTCACTGAAGCTTTCTTT
size: few; V: TRBV19; J: TRBJ2-2; D: -; CDR3: CASSINGIGGAGELFF; DNA: TGTGCCAGTAGTATAAATGGGATAGGGGGAGCCGGGGAGCTGTTTTTT
size: -; V: TRBV19; J: TRBJ1-2; D: TRBD1; CDR3: CASNVGQGGGYTF; DNA: TGTGCCAGTAACGTGGGACAGGGAGGCGGCTACACCTTC
size: -; V: TRBV12-3/TRBV12-4; J: TRBJ1-4; D: TRBD1; CDR3: CASRRTGGEKLFF; DNA: TGTGCCAGCAGACGGACAGGGGGCGAAAAACTGTTTTTT
size: medium-sized; V: TRBV19; J: TRBJ2-1; D: TRBD2; CDR3: CASSNGGTRVNEQFF; DNA: TGTGCCAGTAGTAACGGGGGGACCAGGGTCAATGAGCAGTTCTTC
size: -; V: TRBV3-1/TRBV3-2; J: TRBJ2-3; D: -; CDR3: CASSQAQGYTDTQYF; DNA: TGTGCCAGCAGCCAAGCACAGGGTTACACAGATACGCAGTATTTT
size: -; V: TRBV10-2; J: TRBJ2-5; D: -; CDR3: CASSHSNRVGAAQYF; DNA: TGCGCCAGCAGTCATTCTAACAGGGTCGGTGCGGCCCAGTACTTC
size: once; V: TRBV19; J: TRBJ2-3; D: -; CDR3: CASSSTGSDTQYF; DNA: TGTGCCAGTAGTTCAACCGGGTCCGATACGCAGTATTTT
size: -; V: TRBV18; J: TRBJ2-2; D: TRBD1; CDR3: CASSQSSLIDRGDTGELFF; DNA: TGTGCCAGCTCTCAGTCCTCGCTCATAGACAGGGGTGACACCGGGGAGCTGTTTTTT
size: -; V: TRBV2; J: TRBJ1-1; D: TRBD1; CDR3: CASRTGTGLREAFF; DNA: TGTGCCAGCAGGACCGGGACAGGGTTACGTGAAGCTTTCTTT
size: -; V: TRBV10-3; J: TRBJ1-2; D: -; CDR3: CAISPAGRGEGYTF; DNA: TGTGCCATCAGCCCAGCAGGCAGGGGTGAAGGCTACACCTTC
size: -; V: TRBV6-5; J: TRBJ1-2; D: -; CDR3: CASSYSRGQNYGYTF; DNA: TGTGCCAGCAGTTACTCGAGAGGTCAGAACTATGGCTACACCTTC
size: -; V: TRBV6-6; J: TRBJ2-7; D: -; CDR3: CASRLGADYEQYF; DNA: TGTGCCAGCAGGCTGGGGGCTGACTACGAGCAGTACTTC
size: -; V: TRBV18; J: TRBJ1-1; D: -; CDR3: CASSPGHITEAFF; DNA: TGTGCCAGCTCACCCGGACATATCACTGAAGCTTTCTTT
size: -; V: TRBV6-5; J: TRBJ1-1; D: -; CDR3: CASSYRETELLRAFF; DNA: TGTGCCAGCAGTTACCGCGAGACTGAACTTTTACGAGCTTTCTTT
size: few; V: TRBV12-3/TRBV12-4; J: TRBJ1-1; D: -; CDR3: CASSFEAGSEAFF; DNA: TGTGCCAGCAGTTTCGAGGCGGGGAGTGAAGCTTTCTTT
size: once; V: TRBV29-1; J: TRBJ1-1; D: -; CDR3: CSVSGINTEAFF; DNA: TGCAGCGTTTCCGGGATTAACACTGAAGCTTTCTTT
size: -; V: TRBV4-2; J: TRBJ1-2; D: -; CDR3: CASSQETTQGNYGYTF; DNA: TGTGCCAGCAGCCAAGAAACCACACAGGGAAACTATGGCTACACCTTC
size: -; V: TRBV29-1; J: TRBJ1-2; D: TRBD1; CDR3: CSVTNSDREEYGYTF; DNA: TGCAGCGTGACCAACTCGGACAGGGAGGAATATGGCTACACCTTC
size: once; V: TRBV24-1; J: TRBJ2-5; D: -; CDR3: CATSDPRAETGSYQETQYF; DNA: TGTGCCACCAGTGACCCTAGGGCTGAGACAGGTTCGTACCAAGAGACCCAGTACTTC
size: -; V: TRBV10-3; J: TRBJ1-2; D: -; CDR3: CAITDALDGYTF; DNA: TGTGCCATCACCGATGCATTAGATGGCTACACCTTC